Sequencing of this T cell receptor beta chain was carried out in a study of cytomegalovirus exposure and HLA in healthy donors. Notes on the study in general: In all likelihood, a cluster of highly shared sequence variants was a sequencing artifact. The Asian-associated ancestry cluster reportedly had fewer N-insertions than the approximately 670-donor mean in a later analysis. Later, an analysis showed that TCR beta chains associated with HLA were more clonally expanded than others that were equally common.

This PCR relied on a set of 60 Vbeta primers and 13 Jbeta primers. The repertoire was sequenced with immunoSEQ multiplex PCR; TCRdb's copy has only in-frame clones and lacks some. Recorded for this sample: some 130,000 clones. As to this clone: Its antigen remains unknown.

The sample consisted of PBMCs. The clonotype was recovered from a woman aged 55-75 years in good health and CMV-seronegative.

The CDR3 protein is CASSYTTSGGQETQYF. CDR3 in DNA: TGTGCCAGCAGTTACACGACTAGCGGGGGGCAAGAGACCCAGTACTTC. The V and J genes are TRBV6-5 and TRBJ2-5; TRBD2 matches at 13 bases. CDR3 size: 16 residues. Looked up from germline, CDR1 is MNHEY and CDR2 is SVGAGI. V dropped 2 bases and J dropped 2; count of bases not matched to a gene: 2.